Below, 24 T cell receptor beta chains from the same sample are listed, as sequenced in a study of T-cell memory formation after mild COVID-19. TCRdb re-derived calls from the 5' RACE reads in MiXCR, one entry per CDR3 protein. This table has 450,000 to 650,000 distinct CDR3 sequences, approximately 18% appearing once. Input material: PBMCs or a T cell subset sorted from them (not recorded which). The receptors originated from an adult woman who had mild COVID-19 (a few samples of this study predate the infection). Cell type and time point are not known.

In its sample, this clonotype was seen many times. Germline and junction disagree at one end, which may indicate a read error. The chain uses TRBV2 and TRBJ1-1; D uncertain. This CDR3 comprises 15 residues. Germline CDR1 reads SNHLY; CDR2 reads FYNNEI. CDR3 DNA: TGTGCCAGCAGAACCCTGACGGACCCGAACGCTGAAGCTTTCTTT. Protein product: CASRTLTDPNAEAFF.

In its sample, this clonotype was seen a few times. This chain links TRBV12-3 or TRBV12-4 with TRBJ1-2; weak D call: TRBD1 (6 bases). This CDR3 has 15 residues. Trimming took 1 base from V and 2 from J, leaving 11 bases between them. DNA for the CDR3: TGTGCCAGCAGTTTAGTGGGGGGCTCGAACTATGGCTACACCTTC. This translates into CASSLVGGSNYGYTF.

The chain combines TRBV5-1 with TRBJ2-2, with D perhaps being TRBD1 or TRBD2 (5 bases each). V was cut by 1 base and J by 4 bases, with 14 bases left in between. The CDR3 has 16 residues. Germline CDR1 SGHRS, CDR2 YFSETQ. The CDR3 nucleotides are TGCGCCAGCAGCTTGTGGAGGACGGGGCCCACCGGGGAGCTGTTTTTT. Translated: CASSLWRTGPTGELFF.

This clonotype was counted only a few times. The chain recombines TRBV6-5 with TRBJ2-3; D may be TRBD2 (5 bases). Germline lookup yields CDR1 MNHEY and CDR2 SVGAGI. The V and J ends lost 0 bases and 0 bases respectively, with 10 bases between them. The CDR3 totals 16 residues. The CDR3 loop is CASSYSTGSSTDTQYF. The CDR3 region has the DNA TGTGCCAGCAGTTACTCAACGGGATCTAGCACAGATACGCAGTATTTT.

This clonotype was seen more than once but under ten times. The V call is TRBV7-2, the J call TRBJ1-5; 7 bases match TRBD1. Germline-derived CDR1 and CDR2 are SGHTA and FQGNSA. The CDR3 extends over 19 amino acids. Trimming at V came to 2 bases and at J to 1 base, leaving 14 bases not matched to a gene. The CDR3 region is CASSLRGVGGGRSNQPQHF. The CDR3 nucleotides read TGTGCCAGCAGCTTAAGGGGGGTAGGGGGCGGGCGAAGCAATCAGCCCCAGCATTTT.

This clonotype was observed a handful of times. V and J are TRBV20-1 and TRBJ2-1; no definite D call. V shed 4 bases and J shed 0 bases, with 10 bases lying between them. This CDR3 is built from 14 residues. Germline loops: CDR1 DFQATT, CDR2 SNEGSKA (reference sequence). The CDR3 region has the DNA TGCAGTGCTAAACTTGGTCTCTCCTACAATGAGCAGTTCTTC. This codes for CSAKLGLSYNEQFF.

This rearrangement joins TRBV5-1 to TRBJ2-1, with TRBD1 identical over 9 bases. J gave up 7 bases and V 6 bases, and 8 bases lay outside the gene matches. The germline V gene has CDR1 SGHRS and CDR2 YFSETQ. The CDR3 runs to 14 residues. CDR3 in DNA: TGCGCCAGCACAGGACAGGGGATGAGAAATGAGCAGTTCTTC. It codes for CASTGQGMRNEQFF.

CDR3 sequence reads: CASSFGTGHNEQFF. CDR3 nucleotide sequence: TGTGCCAGCAGCTTTGGGACAGGGCACAATGAGCAGTTCTTC. The chain has TRBV13 and TRBJ2-1; 9 bases are a match to TRBD1. Germline V gene lookup returns CDR1 PRHDT and CDR2 FYEKMQ (reference sequence). V trimming: 3 bases; J trimming: 5 bases; junction bases outside the gene matches: 2. The CDR3 contains 14 residues.

The chain links TRBV24-1 to TRBJ2-1; either TRBD1 or TRBD2 may fit D (5 bases each). Germline CDR1 and CDR2: KGHDR and SFDVKD. The germline V and J ends were trimmed by 5 bases and 9 bases, with 13 bases remaining between them. The CDR3 has 13 amino acids. The CDR3 nucleotides are TGTGCCACCAGTGTTACATCGGGGACTGAGCAGTTCTTC. Translation gives CATSVTSGTEQFF.

This clonotype was picked up a small number of times. The chain is built from TRBV7-9 and TRBJ2-5; 8 nucleotides align to TRBD2. V shed 7 bases, J shed 5 bases, and the junction held 6 bases outside the gene matches. Germline CDR1 SEHNR, CDR2 FQNEAQ (reference sequence). The CDR3 sequence is 13 residues long. The CDR3 DNA reads TGTGCCAGCACCCCGGGACTAGGGGAGACCCAGTACTTC. This translates into CASTPGLGETQYF.

This clonotype was found a few times. V gene TRBV10-3 combines with J gene TRBJ2-1, with 7 bases that match TRBD2. In germline, CDR1 is ENHRY, CDR2 SYGVKD. J gave up 6 bases and V 4 bases, and 9 bases lay outside the gene matches. This CDR3 contains 15 residues. The CDR3, as DNA: TGTGCCATCAGTGCCAAATCTAGCGGATTCAATGAGCAGTTCTTC. This translates into CAISAKSSGFNEQFF.

This clonotype came up a few times. This CDR3 reads CASSWPGRSYEQYF. The CDR3 DNA reads TGTGCCAGCAGTTGGCCAGGGAGGTCCTACGAGCAGTACTTC. The genes are TRBV12-3 or TRBV12-4 and TRBJ2-7; D possibly corresponds to TRBD2 (6 bases). V gave up 4 bases and J gave up 1 base, with 11 bases separating them. There are 14 residues in the CDR3.

The V call is TRBV3-1, the J call TRBJ1-2; the D is unclear. Germline CDR1 and CDR2: LGHDT and YNNKEL (reference sequence). CDR3 size: 16 residues. The V end lost 0 bases, the J end lost 3 bases, and 14 bases lay between the germline ends. The CDR3 nucleotides are TGTGCCAGCAGCCAAGATTTGGTAACCTTAGACTATGGCTACACCTTC. Its protein is CASSQDLVTLDYGYTF.

The V call is TRBV9, the J call TRBJ2-3, with 9 bases fitting TRBD1. This CDR3 region has 17 residues. Germline V gives CDR1 SGDLS, CDR2 YYNGEE. The J segment lost 4 bases and the V segment lost 4 bases, leaving 13 bases of the junction unmatched. CDR3 DNA: TGTGCCAGCAGCCTGCGGGACAGGGTTGAGGTGGCAGATACGCAGTATTTT. This codes for CASSLRDRVEVADTQYF.

CDR3 residues: CASSSGHLANTGELFF. The CDR3 DNA follows: TGCGCCAGCAGCTCAGGACACCTCGCGAACACCGGGGAGCTGTTTTTT. This chain joins TRBV5-1 and TRBJ2-2; tentative D call: TRBD1 (5 bases). CDR3 length equals 16 residues. Trimming removed 3 bases from V and 0 bases from J, with 12 bases in between. The germline V gene has CDR1 SGHRS and CDR2 YFSETQ.

This clonotype was seen a few times. The CDR3 spells CASSLSGTYSNQPQHF. In DNA, the CDR3 is TGTGCCAGCAGCCTAAGTGGCACGTATAGCAATCAGCCCCAGCATTTT. V is TRBV7-8 and J is TRBJ1-5, with D uncertain. Trimming left V 5 bases short and J 0 bases short, with 14 bases between. This CDR3 is 16 amino acids long. The V gene's germline CDR1 is SGHVS and CDR2 FQNEAQ.

The chain carries TRBV12-3 or TRBV12-4 and TRBJ2-7; D is unclear. V was trimmed by 3 bases and J by 3 bases, leaving 6 bases between them. The CDR3 totals 12 residues. The CDR3 DNA sequence: TGTGCCAGCAGTTTGAACTTCTACGAGCAGTACTTC. This encodes CASSLNFYEQYF.

This clonotype was seen a handful of times. The V gene is TRBV14, the J gene TRBJ2-2; D is possibly TRBD1 (6 bases). Trimming pared 4 bases from V and 1 base from J, leaving 13 bases between. The germline gives CDR1 SGHDN, CDR2 FVKESK. The CDR3 spans 16 residues. CDR3 loop: CASSRNRAENTGELFF. Here the CDR3 DNA reads TGTGCCAGCAGCCGCAACAGGGCCGAGAACACCGGGGAGCTGTTTTTT. Full variable domain (remainder filled in from reference TRBV14 and TRBJ2-2): EAGVTQFPSHSVIEKGQTVTLRCDPISGHDNLYWYRRVMGKEIKFLLHFVKESKQDESGMPNNRFLAERTGGTYSTLKVQPAELEDSGVYFCASSRNRAENTGELFFGEGSRLTVL.

This clonotype was observed a handful of times. The chain couples TRBV12-3 or TRBV12-4 to TRBJ2-1; D is possibly TRBD2 (6 bases). The V and J ends lost 3 bases and 4 bases respectively, with 22 bases between them. The CDR3 length is 18 residues. The CDR3 is CASSFPLFRGATYNEQFF. CDR3 nucleotide sequence: TGTGCCAGCAGTTTCCCCCTCTTCCGCGGGGCCACATACAATGAGCAGTTCTTC.

This clonotype occurred once. V gene TRBV9 combines with J gene TRBJ2-5; TRBD2 matches at 7 bases. The germline CDR1 and CDR2 sequences are SGDLS and YYNGEE. This CDR3 comprises 15 residues. V was clipped by 6 bases and J by 4 bases; unmatched bases: 12. The CDR3 region is CASNRRGGDGETQYF. As DNA, the CDR3 is TGTGCCAGCAACCGACGTGGGGGGGATGGAGAGACCCAGTACTTC.

This clonotype was found a few times. The chain joins TRBV4-1 to TRBJ1-4, with D perhaps TRBD1 (6 bases). V was clipped by 3 bases and J by 7 bases, with 18 bases between them. The CDR3 totals 16 residues. The germline CDR1 and CDR2 sequences are MGHRA and YSYEKL. The CDR3 sequence: CASSHVGGGASEKLFF. For the CDR3, the DNA is TGCGCCAGCAGCCATGTCGGGGGGGGCGCCAGTGAAAAACTGTTTTTT.

This rearrangement joins TRBV7-6 to TRBJ2-1; weak D call: TRBD2 (5 bases). The CDR3 covers 15 residues. Trimming removed 4 bases at V and 0 bases at J, with 10 bases between. CDR1 and CDR2 (germline): SGHVS, FNYEAQ. In nucleotides, the CDR3 is TGTGCCAGCAGCTCTGAGGGCCCCTCCTACAATGAGCAGTTCTTC. This codes for CASSSEGPSYNEQFF.

This chain connects TRBV19 to TRBJ1-2; D not resolved. The germline CDR1 and CDR2 sequences are LNHDA and SQIVND (reference sequence). The length of the CDR3 is 11 residues. V shed 5 bases and J shed 8 bases, with 9 bases lying between them. CDR3 region: CASSRRFGYTF. In DNA form, the CDR3 reads TGTGCCAGTAGTCGGCGTTTCGGCTACACCTTC.

The chain links TRBV7-6 to TRBJ2-7; the D gene could be TRBD1 or TRBD2 (5 bases each). The CDR3 is made up of 15 amino acids. Germline V gene sequence: CDR1 SGHVS, CDR2 FNYEAQ. V dropped 2 bases and J dropped 0 bases, with 11 bases sitting between them. The CDR3 is CASSLRDGSSYEQYF. In DNA, the CDR3 is TGTGCCAGCAGCTTACGGGACGGTAGCTCCTACGAGCAGTACTTC.